The rows below give T cell receptor beta chains drawn from one sample of a study of T cells in Graves' hyperthyroidism and ophthalmopathy. One entry per CDR3 protein results from TCRdb running MiXCR on the multiplex PCR reads. The sample contains around 350,000 distinct CDR3 sequences, 19% of which appear only once. Sequences were obtained from blood. The origin of the receptors is a woman younger than 30 with Graves' hyperthyroidism. Each CDR3 is given with its conserved first and last residue. D genes are given only for firm matches. Clone size is not always given. Where it is, it says once, few, many or a class for expanded clones.

V gene	clone size	J gene	D gene	CDR3 DNA	CDR3 protein
TRBV20-1	many	TRBJ2-5	-	TGCAGTGCCTCGAAGACCGGGATCGAGACCCAGTACTTC	CSASKTGIETQYF
TRBV12-3/TRBV12-4	many	TRBJ2-6	TRBD2	TGTGCCAGCAGCACTACTAGCGCGGCTGGGGCCAACGTCCTGACTTTC	CASSTTSAAGANVLTF
TRBV6-5	many	TRBJ2-7	TRBD1	TGTGCCAGCAGTTACTCCCCGGGACAGGGGGGCGAGCAGTACTTC	CASSYSPGQGGEQYF
TRBV7-6	many	TRBJ2-7	-	TGTGCCAGCAGCTCCCCGGGGTTAGACTACGAGCAGTACTTC	CASSSPGLDYEQYF
TRBV4-1	many	TRBJ2-5	-	TGCGCCAGCAGCCAAGTTTTTGTGGGGGTAGAGACCCAGTACTTC	CASSQVFVGVETQYF
TRBV2	many	TRBJ2-7	-	TGTGCCAGCAGTGCGGGCAGAGAGTACGAGCAGTACTTC	CASSAGREYEQYF
TRBV20-1	many	TRBJ1-5	-	TGCAGTGCTTCCCGCGGGGGCGGGCAGCCCCAGCATTTT	CSASRGGGQPQHF
TRBV2	-	TRBJ1-2	-	TGTGCCAGCAGTGAAGGGTCAGTCCATGGCTACACCTTC	CASSEGSVHGYTF
TRBV12-3/TRBV12-4	-	TRBJ1-1	TRBD1	TGTGCCAGCAGTAGGTACAGGGGGGCCACTGAAGCTTTCTTT	CASSRYRGATEAFF
TRBV29-1	many	TRBJ1-2	TRBD1	TGCAGCACAATGGCCCCCGGGACAGGGGGCGTTTTGAGTGGCTACACCTTC	CSTMAPGTGGVLSGYTF
TRBV27	-	TRBJ1-1	-	TGTGCCAGCAGAACCCCAGCTACTGAAGCTTTCTTT	CASRTPATEAFF
TRBV12-3/TRBV12-4	few	TRBJ1-3	-	TGTGCCAGCAGGCGAAACACCATATATTTT	CASRRNTIYF
TRBV27	-	TRBJ1-2	-	TGTGCCAGCAGTAACACCCGGTCCCATGTCTACACCTTC	CASSNTRSHVYTF
TRBV11-2	many	TRBJ2-7	-	TGTGCCAGCAGCCCCATCGGTTACGAGCAGTACTTC	CASSPIGYEQYF
TRBV18	few	TRBJ2-7	-	TGTGCCAGCTCACCGGGGTCAGGTCCCGAGCAGTACTTC	CASSPGSGPEQYF
TRBV27	many	TRBJ2-5	TRBD2	TGTGCCAGCAGTTTATTGTCTAGCGGCCAAGAGACCCAGTACTTC	CASSLLSSGQETQYF
TRBV30	many	TRBJ1-1	-	TGTGCCCTAATCTGGGGGGTGGACACTGAAGCTTTCTTT	CALIWGVDTEAFF
TRBV6-5	-	TRBJ1-1	-	TGTGCCAGCAGCTTAAACAGGGCCGCTGAAGCTTTCTTT	CASSLNRAAEAFF
TRBV6-2/TRBV6-3	-	TRBJ1-1	-	TGTGCCAGCAGGATTTCGGCCGTTGAAGCTTTCTTT	CASRISAVEAFF
TRBV4-2	many	TRBJ1-1	-	TGTGCCAGCAGCCAAGTTTGGGTTAAAAGACAACAGAACACTGAAGCTTTCTTT	CASSQVWVKRQQNTEAFF
TRBV27	many	TRBJ2-7	TRBD1	TGTGCCAGCAGTTCATGGGACAGATCCAACGAGCAGTACTTC	CASSSWDRSNEQYF
TRBV6-1	many	TRBJ1-1	-	TGTGCCAGCGTGCGGGGGGGCGGAGGAACGGGTGAAGCTTTCTTT	CASVRGGGGTGEAFF
TRBV12-3/TRBV12-4	many	TRBJ2-7	-	TGTGCCAGCAGTCAAGACAGGATACCCTACGAGCAGTACTTC	CASSQDRIPYEQYF
TRBV5-1	many	TRBJ1-3	TRBD1	TGCGCCAGCAGCTCGAACGCACAGGGGGCCCTCTCTGGAAACACCATATATTTT	CASSSNAQGALSGNTIYF
TRBV5-8	many	TRBJ2-5	-	TGTGCCAGCAGCCATGCGACAGGAAGAGGGGAGACCCAGTACTTC	CASSHATGRGETQYF
TRBV20-1	many	TRBJ2-7	-	TGCAGTGCTAGAGATCCGATTACCGGGAGCGAGCAGTACTTC	CSARDPITGSEQYF
TRBV6-1	many	TRBJ2-4	TRBD2	TGTGCCAGCAGTGGCGGACTAGCGGGGGGGCTTAACAAAAACATTCAGTACTTC	CASSGGLAGGLNKNIQYF
TRBV5-1	-	TRBJ2-2	-	TGCGCCAGCAGCTTGCCCTCTTTGGCGGGGCGCGCGAACACCGGGGAGCTGTTTTTT	CASSLPSLAGRANTGELFF
TRBV19	few	TRBJ1-2	-	TGTGCCAGTAGTATCCCCTCCGGGCGCCGATATGGCTACACCTTC	CASSIPSGRRYGYTF
TRBV12-3/TRBV12-4	many	TRBJ2-7	TRBD1	TGTGCCAGCACCAATTCGGACAGGGTTGACGAGCAGTACTTC	CASTNSDRVDEQYF
TRBV20-1	once	TRBJ2-2	TRBD1	TGCAGTGCTAGGAATACCGGGACAGGGGGCTCCGGGGAGCTGTTTTTT	CSARNTGTGGSGELFF
TRBV6-5	many	TRBJ2-7	-	TGTGCCAGCCGCGACACCTACTACGAGCAGTACTTC	CASRDTYYEQYF
TRBV28	many	TRBJ2-7	TRBD1	TGTGCCAGCAGTTTAACTCGGGCAGGGGGCTCCTACGAGCAGTACTTC	CASSLTRAGGSYEQYF
TRBV7-3	many	TRBJ2-6	TRBD2	TGTGCCAGCAGCTTAAGTAGCGGGACTGGGGCCAACGTCCTGACTTTC	CASSLSSGTGANVLTF
TRBV10-3	many	TRBJ1-2	TRBD1	TGTGCCATCAGAGGAGGACAGGGGGCCGACTATGGCTACACCTTC	CAIRGGQGADYGYTF
TRBV12-3/TRBV12-4	many	TRBJ2-5	-	TGTGCCAGCAGTGACCCCCCGGGCCACCAAGAGACCCAGTACTTC	CASSDPPGHQETQYF
TRBV20-1	-	TRBJ1-3	-	TGCAGTGCTAGGCAAGATGTCAGCTCTGGAAACACCATATATTTT	CSARQDVSSGNTIYF
TRBV19	many	TRBJ2-7	-	TGTGCCAGTAGTGCAGGGACTTCCTACGAGCAGTACTTC	CASSAGTSYEQYF
TRBV6-1	many	TRBJ2-7	-	TGTGCCAGCAGTACCGGGAGTCCCTACGAGCAGTACTTC	CASSTGSPYEQYF
TRBV18	few	TRBJ1-6	TRBD1	TGTGCCAGCTCACCACTCGGGACAGGGAATTCACCCCTCCACTTT	CASSPLGTGNSPLHF
TRBV7-9	many	TRBJ1-1	-	TGTGCCAGCAGCACCTTCACAGGGAACACTGAAGCTTTCTTT	CASSTFTGNTEAFF
TRBV18	many	TRBJ1-1	-	TGTGCCAGCTCACCACCGCGACGGGAGAACACTGAAGCTTTCTTT	CASSPPRRENTEAFF
TRBV27	many	TRBJ2-7	-	TGTGCCAGCAGTCAGGGGACACTGAGGCCCTACGAGCAGTACTTC	CASSQGTLRPYEQYF
TRBV5-5	few	TRBJ1-1	TRBD1	TGTGCCAGCAGCCAGACAGGGAGGCTACGGACTGAAGCTTTCTTT	CASSQTGRLRTEAFF
TRBV2	many	TRBJ2-5	-	TGTGCCAGCCGGGGTAGGAGGGGGGAAGAGACCCAGTACTTC	CASRGRRGEETQYF